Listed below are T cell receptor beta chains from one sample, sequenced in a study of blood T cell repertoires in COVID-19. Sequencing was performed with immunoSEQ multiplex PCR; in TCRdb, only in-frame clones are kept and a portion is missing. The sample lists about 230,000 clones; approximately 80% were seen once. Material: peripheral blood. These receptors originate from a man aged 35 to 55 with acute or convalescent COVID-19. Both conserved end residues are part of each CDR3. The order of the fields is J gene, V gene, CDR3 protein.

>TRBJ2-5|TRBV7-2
CASSSGGGFGQETQYF
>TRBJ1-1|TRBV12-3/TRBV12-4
CASSLATNTEAFF
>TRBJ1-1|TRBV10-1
CASSESAGGGTEAFF
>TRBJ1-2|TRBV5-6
CASRPGVTGYGYTF
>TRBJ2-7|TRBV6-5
CASSYSRTASSYEQYF
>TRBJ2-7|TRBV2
CASSDTSGSPYEQYF
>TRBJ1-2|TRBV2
CARGPGLLIFGYTF
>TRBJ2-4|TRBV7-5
CVRSGATVAKNIQYF
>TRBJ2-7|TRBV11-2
CASSSTGGYEQYF
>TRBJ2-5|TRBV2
CASGGLARGETQYF
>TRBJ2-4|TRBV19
CASSMSAVAKNIQYF
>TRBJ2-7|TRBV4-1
CASSQVLAGVWEQYF
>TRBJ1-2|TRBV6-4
CASSDSRGFGYTF
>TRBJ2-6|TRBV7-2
CASSPERTGSGANVLTF
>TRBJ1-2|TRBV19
CASIEAGANPDGYTF
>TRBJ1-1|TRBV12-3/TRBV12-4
CASSLGTGTEAFF
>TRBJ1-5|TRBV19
CASSIDRESNQPQHF
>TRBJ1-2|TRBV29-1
CSVDTRDRGLDGYTF
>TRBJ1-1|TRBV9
CASSVSYRTGDTEAFF
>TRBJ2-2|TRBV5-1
CASRAAALNTGELFF
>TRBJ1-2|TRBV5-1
CASSESESRTGAGYTF
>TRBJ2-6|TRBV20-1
CSASSVVRVSGANVLTF
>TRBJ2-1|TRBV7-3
CASSRTGNNEQFF
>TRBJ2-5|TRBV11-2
CASSFSAGGLETQYF
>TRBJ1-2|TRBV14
CASSHGQAEMKGYTF
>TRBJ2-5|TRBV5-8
CASSWGTDFQETQYF
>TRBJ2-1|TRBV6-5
CASRTTSGYNEQFF
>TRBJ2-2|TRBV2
CASTLSHLTGELFF
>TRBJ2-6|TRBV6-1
CASSGLAGTGANVLTF
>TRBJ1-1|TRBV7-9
CASSLALGANTEAFF
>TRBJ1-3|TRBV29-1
CSVGGPAGDTIYF
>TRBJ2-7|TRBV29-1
CSAGTSYLEQYF
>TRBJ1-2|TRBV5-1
CASSRSTGPYGYTF
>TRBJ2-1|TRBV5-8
CASTKLSGYSEQFF
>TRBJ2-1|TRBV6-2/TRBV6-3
CASSYSRLGPYNEQFF
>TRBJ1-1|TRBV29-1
CSVDRTGPGTEAFF